This entry lists 17 T cell receptor beta chains sequenced from one sample in a study of T-cell reconstitution after alpha-beta-depleted transplantation in children. The library targeted TCRbeta and was prepared with unique molecular identifiers. TCRdb reanalysed the PCR reads using MiXCR and keeps one entry per CDR3 protein. The sample has roughly 100,000 distinct CDR3 sequences, 8% to 9% seen once. The material sequenced was PBMCs from the stem cell graft donor, taken from the stem cell graft. The source of these receptors is a human donor who donated a stem cell graft to a child with congenital amegakaryocytic thrombocytopenia.

This clonotype has a count of ten or more. As DNA, the CDR3 is TGCGCCAGCAGCCAAGAATTACGGGGGGAGGGAACTAATGAAAAACTGTTTTTT. Translated: CASSQELRGEGTNEKLFF. This rearrangement joins TRBV4-3 to TRBJ1-4; D is possibly TRBD1 (5 bases). Germline assignment: CDR1 LGHNA and CDR2 YSLEER. CDR3 length: 18 residues. V lost 0 bases and J 1 base, leaving 15 bases between the germline ends.

The V and J genes are TRBV5-1 and TRBJ2-3, with unresolved D. V gave up 5 bases and J gave up 6 bases, with 10 bases separating them. The length of the CDR3 is 12 residues. Per germline, CDR1 SGHRS and CDR2 YFSETQ. The CDR3 DNA is TGCGCCAGCAGAATGACGAGGGATACGCAGTATTTT. Amino acid sequence: CASRMTRDTQYF.

This clonotype was seen at least ten times. J is TRBJ2-7 and V is TRBV20-1; 10 bases line up with TRBD2. CDR3 length: 14 residues. With V trimmed by 1 base and J by 4 bases, 4 bases remained unmatched. CDR1 and CDR2 (germline): DFQATT, SNEGSKA (reference sequence). The CDR3 here is CSARVGLANYEQYF. In nucleotides, the CDR3 is TGCAGTGCTAGAGTGGGACTAGCGAATTACGAGCAGTACTTC.

In this sample, this clonotype turned up many times. The chain recombines TRBV12-3 or TRBV12-4 with TRBJ2-1; the D is unclear. V was clipped by 3 bases and J by 6 bases, with 9 bases between them. The CDR3 loop spans 13 amino acids. The CDR3 DNA follows: TGTGCCAGCAGTTTGCTACTCCTCAATGAGCAGTTCTTC. This encodes CASSLLLLNEQFF.

This clonotype was observed at least ten times. V gene TRBV20-1 combines with J gene TRBJ1-1; TRBD1 is a possible D gene (6 bases). The CDR3 totals 16 residues. V lost 0 bases, J lost 1 base, and 15 bases lay in between. Looked up from germline, CDR1 is DFQATT and CDR2 is SNEGSKA (reference sequence). CDR3 DNA: TGCAGTGCTAGAGATCTCTACAGGGACCAGAACACTGAAGCTTTCTTT. The encoded protein is CSARDLYRDQNTEAFF.

In its sample, this clonotype was seen many times. V is TRBV11-2 and J is TRBJ2-3; the D is unclear. The CDR3 loop spans 14 amino acids. Germline CDR1 SGHAT, CDR2 FQNNGV. V dropped 0 bases and J dropped 2 bases, with 6 bases sitting between them. The DNA for the CDR3 is TGTGCCAGCAGCTTAGATCACCCCACAGATACGCAGTATTTT. It translates to CASSLDHPTDTQYF. Together with reference TRBV11-2 and TRBJ2-3, the CDR3 gives the full variable domain: EAGVAQSPRYKIIEKRQSVAFWCNPISGHATLYWYQQILGQGPKLLIQFQNNGVVDDSQLPKDRFSAERLKGVDSTLKIQPAKLEDSAVYLCASSLDHPTDTQYFGPGTRLTVL.

This clonotype was found many times. This sequence joins TRBV29-1 and TRBJ2-7; D tentatively reads TRBD1 or TRBD2 (5 bases each). CDR1 is SQVTM, CDR2 ANQGSEA, per germline. The length of the CDR3 is 13 residues. Trimming pared 4 bases from V and 6 bases from J, leaving 16 bases between. Written as DNA, the CDR3 is TGCAGCGTTGTGGGAGCAGGGATGTCCGAGCAGTACTTC. Protein sequence: CSVVGAGMSEQYF.

The chain recombines TRBV4-2 with TRBJ1-6; D perhaps matches TRBD1 (6 bases). V shed 10 bases and J shed 3 bases, with 19 bases lying between them. The CDR3 length is 16 residues. Germline V gene lookup returns CDR1 LGHNA and CDR2 YNFKEQ. This CDR3 is CAMGPGLGGYNSPLHF. In DNA, the CDR3 is TGTGCCATGGGCCCCGGGCTAGGGGGCTATAATTCACCCCTCCACTTT.

This chain connects TRBV4-3 to TRBJ2-3, with 10 bases matching TRBD2. This CDR3 has 17 residues. Germline values: CDR1 LGHNA, CDR2 YSLEER. Trimming took 0 bases from V and 6 from J; bases not matched to a gene: 9. This CDR3 reads CASSQEGGSGRADTQYF. The CDR3 coding sequence is TGCGCCAGCAGCCAAGAGGGGGGGAGCGGGAGGGCGGATACGCAGTATTTT.

This clonotype was detected many times. V is TRBV20-1 and J is TRBJ1-5, with no clear D. The CDR3 contains 14 residues. Germline V gene sequence: CDR1 DFQATT, CDR2 SNEGSKA (reference sequence). Trimming stripped 0 bases from V and 1 base from J, with 7 bases between. CDR3 region: CSARDLGSNQPQHF. CDR3 DNA: TGCAGTGCTAGAGACCTTGGGAGCAATCAGCCCCAGCATTTT.

This clonotype was found many times. CDR3 sequence reads: CSARENSGGTGTDTQYF. The CDR3 DNA is TGCAGTGCTAGAGAGAATAGCGGGGGGACCGGCACAGATACGCAGTATTTT. The genes are TRBV20-1 and TRBJ2-3; 10 bases are shared with TRBD2. CDR1 is DFQATT, CDR2 SNEGSKA, per germline (reference sequence). CDR3 size: 17 residues. V trimming: 0 bases; J trimming: 1 base; junction bases outside the gene matches: 7.

There are many counts of this clonotype. The chain has TRBV7-9 and TRBJ2-1; TRBD2 aligns across 7 bases. This CDR3 spans 11 amino acids. J was trimmed by 10 bases and V by 5 bases; bases with no gene match: 2. Germline-derived CDR1 and CDR2 are SEHNR and FQNEAQ (reference sequence). DNA of the CDR3: TGTGCCAGCAGCAAAGCGGGGGAGCAGTTCTTC. Protein: CASSKAGEQFF.

This clonotype was detected many times. The chain has TRBV7-8 and TRBJ2-3; 9 nucleotides match TRBD2. V lost 5 bases to trimming and J lost 6 bases; unmatched junction nucleotides: 6. This CDR3 has 14 residues. Germline assignment: CDR1 SGHVS and CDR2 FQNEAQ. The CDR3 spells CASSPGTSRDTQYF. DNA for the CDR3: TGTGCCAGCAGCCCCGGGACTAGCCGGGATACGCAGTATTTT.

This clonotype has a count of ten or more. This chain links TRBV6-4 with TRBJ2-1; 9 positions match TRBD2. This CDR3 comprises 15 residues. The ends lost 0 bases at V and 3 bases at J; junction bases unmatched: 0. CDR1 and CDR2 from the germline V gene are MRHNA and SNTAGT. This CDR3 is CASSDSSGSYNEQFF. The CDR3 DNA reads as TGTGCCAGCAGTGACTCTAGCGGGAGCTACAATGAGCAGTTCTTC.

There are many counts of this clonotype. The chain combines TRBV6-1 with TRBJ1-1; the D is unclear. Germline lookup yields CDR1 MNHNS and CDR2 SASEGT. The CDR3 runs 16 residues. Trimming took off 5 bases at V and 1 base at J, with 17 bases between the two ends. The CDR3 bases are TGTGCCAGCAGTCAACCTGGGCGTCAACAGAACACTGAAGCTTTCTTT. This translates into CASSQPGRQQNTEAFF.

This clonotype was detected ten times or more. This chain connects TRBV18 to TRBJ2-2; no clear D. The CDR3 spans 13 residues. V lost 3 bases, J lost 1 base, and 3 bases lay in between. CDR1 is KGHSH and CDR2 is LQKENI in the germline V gene. CDR3 nucleotides: TGTGCCAGCTCACCGGGGAACACCGGGGAGCTGTTTTTT. The encoded protein is CASSPGNTGELFF.

The V and J genes are TRBV12-3 or TRBV12-4 and TRBJ1-1; D is unresolved. The V end lost 1 base, the J end lost 1 base, and 10 bases lay between the germline ends. The CDR3 sequence is 15 residues long. The CDR3 region is CASSLVGERNTEAFF. The CDR3, as DNA: TGTGCCAGCAGTTTAGTTGGGGAGCGGAACACTGAAGCTTTCTTT.